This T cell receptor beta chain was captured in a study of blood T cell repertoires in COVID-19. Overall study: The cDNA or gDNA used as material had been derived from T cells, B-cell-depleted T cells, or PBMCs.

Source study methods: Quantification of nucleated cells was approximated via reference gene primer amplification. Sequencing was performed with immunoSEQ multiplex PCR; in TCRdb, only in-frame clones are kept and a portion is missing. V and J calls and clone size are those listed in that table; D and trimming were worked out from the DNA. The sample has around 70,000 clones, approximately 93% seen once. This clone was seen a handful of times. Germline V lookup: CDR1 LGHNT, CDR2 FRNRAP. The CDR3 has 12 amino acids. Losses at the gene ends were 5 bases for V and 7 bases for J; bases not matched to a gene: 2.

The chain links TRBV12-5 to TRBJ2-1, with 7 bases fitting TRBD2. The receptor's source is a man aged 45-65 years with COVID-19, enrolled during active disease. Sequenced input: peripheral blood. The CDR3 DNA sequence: TGTGCTAGTGGTCGTAGCGGGAATGAGCAGTTCTTC. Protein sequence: CASGRSGNEQFF. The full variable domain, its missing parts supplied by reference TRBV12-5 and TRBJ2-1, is DARVTQTPRHKVTEMGQEVTMRCQPILGHNTVFWYRQTMMQGLELLAYFRNRAPLDDSGMPKDRFSAEMPDATLATLKIQPSEPRDSAVYFCASGRSGNEQFFGPGTRLTVL.